This T cell receptor beta chain is drawn from a study of cytomegalovirus exposure and HLA in healthy donors. The PCR used 60 Vbeta and 13 Jbeta primers. Sequencing was performed with immunoSEQ multiplex PCR; in TCRdb, only in-frame clones are kept and a portion is missing. The sample consists of about 200,000 clones, approximately 90% of them appearing once. CDR3 length: 13 residues. Trimming took off 4 bases at V and 7 bases at J, with 11 bases between the two ends. The V gene's germline CDR1 is MGHRA and CDR2 YSYEKL. V and J are TRBV4-1 and TRBJ2-1; D call uncertain. Sequenced material: PBMCs. This sequence originates from a boy aged 2 to 10 in good health and CMV-seronegative. CDR3 sequence reads: CASSLLDGNEQFF. Here the CDR3 DNA reads TGCGCCAGCAGCCTCCTAGACGGGAATGAGCAGTTCTTC.